The clone carrying this T cell receptor beta chain was detected ten times or more. Its antigen is as yet unknown. Unique molecular identifiers were added to individual cDNA molecules. Using its own MiXCR run on the 5' RACE reads, TCRdb lists one record per CDR3 protein. The sample records about 59,000 distinct CDR3 sequences, 10% to 15% being singletons. The length of the CDR3 is 13 residues. Trimming cost V 5 bases and J 5 bases, with 10 bases left between them. The data were taken from a study of early T cells in non-severe SARS-CoV-2 infection. Broader study findings: Missing private and CD4 specificities, VDJdb matching favored anti-spike CD8 responses.

The sequenced sample was whole blood. This clonotype originated in an adult who was a healthcare worker with PCR-confirmed SARS-CoV-2 infection or an uninfected control (not recorded which). The chain links TRBV12-3 or TRBV12-4 to TRBJ2-1; no definite D call. CDR3 in DNA: TGTGCCAGCAGTCGGACGGCCAACAATGAGCAGTTCTTC. This sequence encodes CASSRTANNEQFF.